Listed here are 10 T cell receptor delta chains from one sample, sequenced in a study of gamma-delta chains in newborns, infants, children. TCRdb used CATT to re-call clones from the reads. Here the sample spans 4,000 to 4,500 delta-chain clones, 35% to 45% being singletons. Sequencing was carried out using blood. These receptors came from a child who received the measles vaccine.

As regards this clone: This sample also contains other DNA sequences that code for the same CDR3. The V gene is TRDV2, the J gene TRDJ3; D remains unclear. Trimming stripped 3 bases from V and 2 bases from J, with 16 bases between. The CDR3 is made up of 18 amino acids. Looked up from germline, CDR1 is GEAIGNYY and CDR2 is EKD. The chain's CDR3 is CACDPVVLNPWDTRQMFF. DNA for the CDR3: TGTGCCTGTGACCCTGTCGTATTGAATCCCTGGGACACCCGACAGATGTTTTTC.

A word on this clone: This specimen includes other DNA sequences encoding the same CDR3. V usage is TRDV1 and J usage is TRDJ1, with D possibly matching TRDD3 (6 bases). Trimming cost V 4 bases and J 0 bases, with 27 bases left between them. The CDR3 extends over 20 amino acids. The germline gives CDR1 TSWWSYY, CDR2 QGS. The CDR3 DNA reads as TGTGCTCTTGGGGTAGCAGGGTCGGCTGGGACGGGGGACTACACCGATAAACTCATCTTT. As protein: CALGVAGSAGTGDYTDKLIF.

Judged by abundance, this clone is medium-sized (0.01 to 0.1%). The rearrangement links TRDV1 to TRDJ1; D possibly corresponds to TRDD3 (5 bases). The length of the CDR3 is 19 residues. CDR1 and CDR2 from the germline V gene are TSWWSYY and QGS. The ends were cut back, 6 bases at V and 0 bases at J, with 26 bases in the middle. The CDR3 DNA reads as TGTGCTCTTGGTCCATACCGGGGGCCTCAGAAGCAGTACACCGATAAACTCATCTTT. Encoded protein: CALGPYRGPQKQYTDKLIF.

The genes are TRDV1 and TRDJ1, with 13 bases lining up with TRDD3. CDR1 is TSWWSYY and CDR2 is QGS in the germline V gene. V gave up 1 base and J gave up 8 bases; unmatched junction bases: 31. This CDR3 is 24 amino acids long. This chain's CDR3 is CALGEPTGYAPHWGIREEGAKLIF. In DNA form, the CDR3 reads TGTGCTCTTGGGGAACCGACAGGTTACGCTCCGCACTGGGGGATACGCGAAGAAGGGGCCAAACTCATCTTT.

CDR3 sequence reads: CAFTLWGILIF. In DNA form, the CDR3 reads TGTGCCTTTACTCTCTGGGGGATTCTCATCTTT. V and J are TRDV3 and TRDJ1; TRDD3 matches at 9 bases. V shed 1 base and J 11 bases; nucleotides not matched to a gene: 5. CDR3 length: 11 amino acids. Germline V CDR1 and CDR2: TVYSNPD, GDNSRS (reference sequence). The variable domain in full, with the rest retrieved from reference TRDV3 and TRDJ1, is CDKVTQSSPDQTVASGSEVVLLCTYDTVYSNPDLFWYRIRPDYSFQFVFYGDNSRSEGADFTQGRFSVKHILTQKAFHLVISPVRTEDSATYYCAFTLWGILIFGKGTRVTVEP.

The V gene is TRDV1, the J gene TRDJ1; 8 bases fit TRDD3. The CDR3 sequence is 20 residues long. Per germline, CDR1 TSWWSYY and CDR2 QGS. V shed 6 bases and J 0 bases; nucleotides not matched to a gene: 21. The CDR3 sequence is CALGPRNPFLTGGYTDKLIF. Written as DNA, the CDR3 is TGTGCTCTTGGCCCCCGCAATCCTTTCCTTACTGGGGGGTACACCGATAAACTCATCTTT.

Only a few counts were recorded for this clone. This chain links TRDV3 with TRDJ1, with 7 positions matching TRDD3. CDR1 and CDR2 from the germline V gene are TVYSNPD and GDNSRS (reference sequence). The CDR3 covers 17 residues. V lost 4 bases to trimming and J lost 0 bases; unmatched junction nucleotides: 17. CDR3 DNA sequence: TGTGCCTATTCTCCGATCGCACTGGGGCAGAACACCGATAAACTCATCTTT. It specifies CAYSPIALGQNTDKLIF.

The chain joins TRDV1 to TRDJ1; D gene uncertain. V lost 4 bases and J 3 bases, leaving 15 bases between the germline ends. From germline, CDR1 is TSWWSYY and CDR2 QGS. The CDR3 is 15 amino acids. The CDR3 loop is CALGVPGLGADKLIF. CDR3 coding DNA: TGTGCTCTTGGGGTCCCGGGACTAGGAGCCGATAAACTCATCTTT.

This clone was seen only a few times. The V gene is TRDV2, the J gene TRDJ1; 7 bases fit TRDD3. This CDR3 has 16 amino acids. Germline V gives CDR1 GEAIGNYY, CDR2 EKD. V was clipped by 4 bases and J by 8 bases; unmatched bases: 18. CDR3 loop: CACDYTGVPPRGKLIF. The DNA of the CDR3 is TGTGCCTGTGATTATACTGGGGTCCCCCCACGGGGGAAACTCATCTTT.

This clone appeared a few times. This specimen includes other DNA sequences encoding the same CDR3. The V call is TRDV1, the J call TRDJ1; a weak D match, TRDD2 (6 bases). Trimming pared 6 bases from V and 1 base from J, leaving 24 bases between. The length of the CDR3 is 18 residues. Germline CDR1 TSWWSYY, CDR2 QGS. CDR3 coding DNA: TGTGCTCTTGGCGTCTTCCTGAGGGACCCCGCCCTCACCGATAAACTCATCTTT. Translated, it gives CALGVFLRDPALTDKLIF.